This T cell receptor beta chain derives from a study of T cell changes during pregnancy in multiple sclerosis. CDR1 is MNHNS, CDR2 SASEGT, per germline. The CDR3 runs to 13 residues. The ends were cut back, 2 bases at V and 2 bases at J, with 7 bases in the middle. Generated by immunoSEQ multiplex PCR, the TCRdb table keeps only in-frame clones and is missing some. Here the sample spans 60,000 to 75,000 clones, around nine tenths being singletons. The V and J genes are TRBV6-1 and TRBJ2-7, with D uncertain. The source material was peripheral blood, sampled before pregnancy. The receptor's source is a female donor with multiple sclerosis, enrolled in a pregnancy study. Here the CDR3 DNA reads TGTGCCAGCAGTGAAACTCCCCCCTACGAGCAGTACTTC. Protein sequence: CASSETPPYEQYF.